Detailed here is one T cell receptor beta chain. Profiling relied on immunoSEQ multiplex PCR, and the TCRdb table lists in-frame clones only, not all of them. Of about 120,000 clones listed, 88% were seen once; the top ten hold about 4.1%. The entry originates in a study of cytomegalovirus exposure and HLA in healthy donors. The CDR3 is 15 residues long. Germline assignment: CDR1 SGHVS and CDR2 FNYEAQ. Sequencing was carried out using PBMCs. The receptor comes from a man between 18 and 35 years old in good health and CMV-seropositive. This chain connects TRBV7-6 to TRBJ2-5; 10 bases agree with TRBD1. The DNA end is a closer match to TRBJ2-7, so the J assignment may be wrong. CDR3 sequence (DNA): TGTGCCAGCAGCTTAGAATGGGACAGGGGCTACGAGCAGTACTTC. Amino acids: CASSLEWDRGYEQYF.